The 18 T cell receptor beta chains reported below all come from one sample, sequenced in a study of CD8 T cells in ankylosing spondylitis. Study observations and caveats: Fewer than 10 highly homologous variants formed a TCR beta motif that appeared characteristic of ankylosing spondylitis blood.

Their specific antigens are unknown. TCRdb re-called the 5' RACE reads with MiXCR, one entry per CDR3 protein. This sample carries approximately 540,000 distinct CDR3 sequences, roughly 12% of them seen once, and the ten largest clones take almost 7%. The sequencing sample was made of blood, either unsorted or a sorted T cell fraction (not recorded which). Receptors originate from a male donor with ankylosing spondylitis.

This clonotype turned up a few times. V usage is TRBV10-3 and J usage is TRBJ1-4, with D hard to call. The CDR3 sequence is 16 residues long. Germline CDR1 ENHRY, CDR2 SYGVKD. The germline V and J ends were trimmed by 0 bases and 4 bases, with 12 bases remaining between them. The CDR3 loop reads CAISESPAGLNEKLFF. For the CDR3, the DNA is TGTGCCATCAGTGAGTCACCGGCAGGCCTTAATGAAAAACTGTTTTTT.

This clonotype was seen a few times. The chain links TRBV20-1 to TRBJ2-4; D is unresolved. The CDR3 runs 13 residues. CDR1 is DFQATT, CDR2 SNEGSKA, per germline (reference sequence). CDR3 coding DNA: TGCAGCCTCTACCATGGGGACAAAAACATTCAGTACTTC. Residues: CSLYHGDKNIQYF.

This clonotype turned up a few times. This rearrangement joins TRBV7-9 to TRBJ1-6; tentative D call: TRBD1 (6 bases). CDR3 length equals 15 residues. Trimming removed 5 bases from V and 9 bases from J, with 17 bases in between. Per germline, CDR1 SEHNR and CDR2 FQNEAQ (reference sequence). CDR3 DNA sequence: TGTGCCAGCAGCCCGGTGGCGGGGGGCGCTTCACCCCTCCACTTT. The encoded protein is CASSPVAGGASPLHF.

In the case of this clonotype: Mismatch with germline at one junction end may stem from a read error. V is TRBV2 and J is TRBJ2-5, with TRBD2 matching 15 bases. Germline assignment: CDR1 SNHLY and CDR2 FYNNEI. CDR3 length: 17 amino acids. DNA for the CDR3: TGTGCCAGCAGTGGAGGACTAGCGGGAGGGTACCAAGAGACCCAGTACTTT. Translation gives CASSGGLAGGYQETQYF.

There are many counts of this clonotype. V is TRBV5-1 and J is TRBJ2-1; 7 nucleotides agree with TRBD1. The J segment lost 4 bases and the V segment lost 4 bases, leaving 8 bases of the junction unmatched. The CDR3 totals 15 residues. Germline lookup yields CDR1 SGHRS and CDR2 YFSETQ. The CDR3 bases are TGCGCCAGCAGCATCGGACAGGTGGGATACAATGAGCAGTTCTTC. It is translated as CASSIGQVGYNEQFF.

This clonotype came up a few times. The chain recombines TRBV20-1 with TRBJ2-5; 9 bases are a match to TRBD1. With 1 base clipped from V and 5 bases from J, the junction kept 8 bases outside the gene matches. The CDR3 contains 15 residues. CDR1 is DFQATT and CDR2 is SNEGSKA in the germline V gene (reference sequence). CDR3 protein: CSARGPGTGKETQYF. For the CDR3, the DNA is TGCAGTGCTAGAGGCCCCGGGACAGGGAAGGAGACCCAGTACTTC.

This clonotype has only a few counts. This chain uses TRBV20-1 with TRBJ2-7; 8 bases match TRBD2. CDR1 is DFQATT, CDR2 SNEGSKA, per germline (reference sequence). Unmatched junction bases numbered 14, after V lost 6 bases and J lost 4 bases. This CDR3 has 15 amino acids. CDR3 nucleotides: TGCAGTGCCAGCAGGGCGGGAGGAAATTTTTACGAGCAGTACGTC. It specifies CSASRAGGNFYEQYV.

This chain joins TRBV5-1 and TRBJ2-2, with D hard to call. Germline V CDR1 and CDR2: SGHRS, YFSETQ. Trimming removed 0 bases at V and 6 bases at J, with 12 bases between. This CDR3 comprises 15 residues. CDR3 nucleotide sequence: TGCGCCAGCAGCTTGGTGCCAGGTGAAGCCGGGGAGCTGTTTTTT. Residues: CASSLVPGEAGELFF.

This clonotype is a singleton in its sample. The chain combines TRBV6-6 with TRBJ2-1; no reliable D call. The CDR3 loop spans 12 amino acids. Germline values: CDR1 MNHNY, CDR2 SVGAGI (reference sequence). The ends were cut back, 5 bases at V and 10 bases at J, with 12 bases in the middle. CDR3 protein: CASSASKNEQFF. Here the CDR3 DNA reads TGTGCCAGCAGTGCGTCGAAGAACGAGCAGTTCTTC.

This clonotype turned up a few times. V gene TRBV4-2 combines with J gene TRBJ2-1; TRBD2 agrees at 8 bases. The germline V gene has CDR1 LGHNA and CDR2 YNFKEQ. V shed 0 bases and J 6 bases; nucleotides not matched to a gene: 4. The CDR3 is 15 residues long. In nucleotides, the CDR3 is TGTGCCAGCAGCCAAGAGGAGCTAGCGGGCAATGAGCAGTTCTTC. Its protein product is CASSQEELAGNEQFF.

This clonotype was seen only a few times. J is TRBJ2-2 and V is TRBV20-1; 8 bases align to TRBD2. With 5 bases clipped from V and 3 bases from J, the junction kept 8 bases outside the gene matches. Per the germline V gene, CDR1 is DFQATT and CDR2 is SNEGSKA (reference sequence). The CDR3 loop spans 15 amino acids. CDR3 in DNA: TGCAGTGCTGCGAGAGCGGGGGATTACACCGGGGAGCTGTTTTTT. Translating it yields CSAARAGDYTGELFF.

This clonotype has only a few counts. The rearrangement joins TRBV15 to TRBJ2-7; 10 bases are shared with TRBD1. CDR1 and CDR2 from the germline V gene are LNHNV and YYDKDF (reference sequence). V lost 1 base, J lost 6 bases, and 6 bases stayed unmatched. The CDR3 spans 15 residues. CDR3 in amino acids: CATSRGGTGVGEQYV. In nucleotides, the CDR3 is TGTGCCACCAGCAGAGGAGGGACAGGGGTGGGCGAGCAGTACGTC.

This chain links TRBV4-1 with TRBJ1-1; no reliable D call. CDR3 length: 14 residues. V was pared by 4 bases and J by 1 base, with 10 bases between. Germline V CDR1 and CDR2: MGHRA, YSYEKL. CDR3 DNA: TGCGCCAGCAGCCCAGAGGAGGGGAACACTGAAGCTTTCTTT. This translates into CASSPEEGNTEAFF.

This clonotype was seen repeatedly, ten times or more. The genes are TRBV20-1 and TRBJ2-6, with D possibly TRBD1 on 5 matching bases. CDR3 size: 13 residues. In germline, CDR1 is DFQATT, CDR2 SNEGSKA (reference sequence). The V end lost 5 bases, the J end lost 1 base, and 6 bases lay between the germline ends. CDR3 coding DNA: TGCAGTGCTGCAGGGTCTGGGGCCAACGTCCTGACTTTC. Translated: CSAAGSGANVLTF.

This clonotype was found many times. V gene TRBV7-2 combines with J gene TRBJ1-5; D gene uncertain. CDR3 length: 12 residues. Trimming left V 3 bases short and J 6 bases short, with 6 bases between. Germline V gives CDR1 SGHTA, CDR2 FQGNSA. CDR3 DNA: TGTGCCAGCAGCTTCGGTGGTCAGCCCCAGCATTTT. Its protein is CASSFGGQPQHF.

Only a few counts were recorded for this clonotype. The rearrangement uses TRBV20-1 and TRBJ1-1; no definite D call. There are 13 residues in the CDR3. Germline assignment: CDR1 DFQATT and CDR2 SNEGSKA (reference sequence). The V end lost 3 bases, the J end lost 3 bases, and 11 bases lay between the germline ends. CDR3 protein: CSASFSEDTEAFF. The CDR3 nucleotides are TGCAGTGCTAGTTTTTCGGAGGACACTGAAGCTTTCTTT.

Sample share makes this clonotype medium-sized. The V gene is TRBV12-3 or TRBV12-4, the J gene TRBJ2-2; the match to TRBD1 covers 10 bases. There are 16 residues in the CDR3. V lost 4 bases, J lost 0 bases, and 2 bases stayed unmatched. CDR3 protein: CASSYGTGANTGELFF. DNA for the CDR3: TGTGCCAGCAGTTATGGGACAGGGGCGAACACCGGGGAGCTGTTTTTT.

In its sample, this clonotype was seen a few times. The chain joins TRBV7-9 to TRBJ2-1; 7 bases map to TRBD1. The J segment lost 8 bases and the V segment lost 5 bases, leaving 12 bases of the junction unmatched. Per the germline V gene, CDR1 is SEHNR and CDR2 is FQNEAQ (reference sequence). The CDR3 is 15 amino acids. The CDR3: CASSPGQGDGDEQFF. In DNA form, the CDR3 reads TGTGCCAGCAGCCCCGGGCAGGGGGATGGGGATGAGCAGTTCTTC.